Below are 15 T cell receptor beta chains sequenced from a single sample in a study of shared clonotypes between healthy human individuals. TCRdb's copy holds only in-frame clones and misses some; the assay was immunoSEQ multiplex PCR. The sample lists about 510,000 clones; about three quarters were seen once. The sequenced sample was PBMCs. Receptor source: a woman in her forties in good health. Some clones in this sample may be carry-over from other donors' samples.

The rearrangement links TRBV29-1 to TRBJ2-1; D is possibly TRBD1 (5 bases). This CDR3 has 11 amino acids. Deletions cut 7 bases from V and 6 bases from J, with 10 bases between. Germline loops: CDR1 SQVTM, CDR2 ANQGSEA. This chain's CDR3 is CSAGLGNEQFF. For the CDR3, the DNA is TGCAGCGCAGGGCTAGGCAATGAGCAGTTCTTC.

This clone was observed a few times. The chain links TRBV28 to TRBJ2-2; D not certain. The CDR3 covers 13 residues. The V and J ends lost 5 bases and 2 bases respectively, with 6 bases between them. In germline, CDR1 is MDHEN, CDR2 SYDVKM. The CDR3 bases are TGTGCCAGCAGTGGGCTTAACACCGGGGAGCTGTTTTTT. This encodes CASSGLNTGELFF.

V gene TRBV10-1 combines with J gene TRBJ2-4; 9 bases fit TRBD2. Trimming cost V 6 bases and J 3 bases; bases outside gene matches: 21. The germline V gene encodes CDR1 WNHNN and CDR2 SYGVQD (reference sequence). The CDR3 is 20 amino acids. CDR3 sequence (DNA): TGCGCCAGCAGGAACATCCTTGGGGGTAGCGGGAGATGCAGCAAAAACATTCAGTACTTC. It translates to CASRNILGGSGRCSKNIQYF.

This chain connects TRBV25-1 to TRBJ2-3, with D tentatively TRBD1 (6 bases). Trimming removed 4 bases from V and 4 bases from J, with 21 bases in between. This CDR3 has 17 amino acids. Germline-derived CDR1 and CDR2 are MGHDK and SYGVNS. CDR3 protein: CASSGGLDGGLPDTQYF. In DNA form, the CDR3 reads TGTGCCAGCAGTGGTGGGCTCGATGGGGGCCTCCCAGATACGCAGTATTTT.

The chain is built from TRBV18 and TRBJ2-7; D perhaps matches TRBD2 (6 bases). This CDR3 is 14 amino acids long. Per the germline V gene, CDR1 is KGHSH and CDR2 is LQKENI. V dropped 2 bases and J dropped 6 bases, with 14 bases sitting between them. The CDR3 DNA reads as TGTGCCAGCTCACCATCTATCCCTAGCGTCGAGCAGTACTTC. It yields the protein CASSPSIPSVEQYF.

The V call is TRBV19, the J call TRBJ1-5, with 8 bases identical to TRBD1. Germline V lookup: CDR1 LNHDA, CDR2 SQIVND (reference sequence). Trimming took 3 bases from V and 6 from J; bases not matched to a gene: 1. This CDR3 comprises 13 residues. As DNA, the CDR3 is TGTGCCAGTAGTATGGACAGGGTTCAGCCCCAGCATTTT. This encodes CASSMDRVQPQHF.

This clone is a singleton in its sample. The chain links TRBV19 to TRBJ1-5; D is perhaps TRBD1 (6 bases). This CDR3 region has 14 residues. The germline V gene encodes CDR1 LNHDA and CDR2 SQIVND (reference sequence). Trimming left V 9 bases short and J 4 bases short, with 16 bases between. The CDR3 sequence: CASSQGSINQPQHF. Here the CDR3 DNA reads TGTGCCAGCAGCCAGGGGTCAATAAATCAGCCCCAGCATTTT.

The chain recombines TRBV7-9 with TRBJ2-1; 8 nucleotides line up with TRBD2. The length of the CDR3 is 15 residues. Trimming took 10 bases from V and 2 from J; bases not matched to a gene: 10. From germline, CDR1 is SEHNR and CDR2 FQNEAQ (reference sequence). The CDR3 here is CATTQLAAAYNEQFF. The CDR3 DNA reads TGTGCCACCACGCAACTAGCGGCCGCCTACAATGAGCAGTTCTTC.

The chain couples TRBV4-3 to TRBJ2-1, with D unresolved. The ends were cut back, 7 bases at V and 3 bases at J, with 13 bases in the middle. Germline V lookup: CDR1 LGHNA, CDR2 YSLEER. This CDR3 comprises 14 residues. The CDR3 loop is CASTQSWDYNEQFF. CDR3 nucleotide sequence: TGCGCCAGCACCCAGAGCTGGGACTACAATGAGCAGTTCTTC.

The V and J genes are TRBV19 and TRBJ2-7; TRBD2 matches 12 bases. V lost 3 bases to trimming and J lost 3 bases; unmatched junction nucleotides: 0. Germline assignment: CDR1 LNHDA and CDR2 SQIVND (reference sequence). This CDR3 contains 14 residues. CDR3 DNA: TGTGCCAGTAGTATGGGACTAGCGGGCTACGAGCAGTACTTC. Translated: CASSMGLAGYEQYF. The full variable domain, its missing parts supplied by reference TRBV19 and TRBJ2-7, is DGGITQSPKYLFRKEGQNVTLSCEQNLNHDAMYWYRQDPGQGLRLIYYSQIVNDFQKGDIAEGYSVSREKKESFPLTVTSAQKNPTAFYLCASSMGLAGYEQYFGPGTRLTVT.

This chain uses TRBV5-5 with TRBJ1-2, with unresolved D. From germline, CDR1 is SGHKS and CDR2 YYEKEE (reference sequence). This CDR3 spans 13 amino acids. V lost 4 bases and J 7 bases, leaving 14 bases between the germline ends. The CDR3 sequence is CASSLGGGRGYTF. Written as DNA, the CDR3 is TGTGCCAGCAGCCTCGGAGGAGGCCGTGGCTACACCTTC.

A single count supports this clone. The chain couples TRBV28 to TRBJ1-5; D perhaps matches TRBD1 (5 bases). The CDR3 length is 20 residues. The V gene's germline CDR1 is MDHEN and CDR2 SYDVKM. Trimming stripped 5 bases from V and 3 bases from J, with 29 bases between. For the CDR3, the DNA is TGTGCCAGCAGTAAGACCCTACTACGACAGAGAACGGGCCCCAATCAGCCCCAGCATTTT. This gives the protein CASSKTLLRQRTGPNQPQHF.

DNA for the CDR3: TGTGCCAGCAGCTTAGTCGGACTAGCGGGGGGTTGGGAGCAGTACTTC. This translates into CASSLVGLAGGWEQYF. V is TRBV7-2 and J is TRBJ2-7; 14 nucleotides line up with TRBD2. Germline values: CDR1 SGHTA, CDR2 FQGNSA. The CDR3 totals 16 residues. The V gene end was trimmed by 1 base and the J gene end by 7 bases; junction bases not matched to a gene: 6.

This clone showed up just a few times. This chain links TRBV7-8 with TRBJ2-3; 10 nucleotides align to TRBD2. Trimming removed 5 bases from V and 3 bases from J; junction bases left unmatched: 11. Germline CDR1 SGHVS, CDR2 FQNEAQ. The length of the CDR3 is 17 residues. CDR3 protein: CASSPWGLASSTDTQYF. The CDR3, as DNA: TGTGCCAGCAGCCCATGGGGACTAGCGTCTAGTACAGATACGCAGTATTTT.

V is TRBV2 and J is TRBJ2-5, with D tentatively TRBD2 (5 bases). The DNA end is a closer match to TRBJ2-7, so the J assignment may be wrong. The germline CDR1 and CDR2 sequences are SNHLY and FYNNEI. The CDR3 consists of 14 residues. The CDR3 loop is CASSEIRGWYEQYF. CDR3 nucleotide sequence: TGTGCCAGCAGTGAAATCCGGGGTTGGTACGAGCAGTACTTC.